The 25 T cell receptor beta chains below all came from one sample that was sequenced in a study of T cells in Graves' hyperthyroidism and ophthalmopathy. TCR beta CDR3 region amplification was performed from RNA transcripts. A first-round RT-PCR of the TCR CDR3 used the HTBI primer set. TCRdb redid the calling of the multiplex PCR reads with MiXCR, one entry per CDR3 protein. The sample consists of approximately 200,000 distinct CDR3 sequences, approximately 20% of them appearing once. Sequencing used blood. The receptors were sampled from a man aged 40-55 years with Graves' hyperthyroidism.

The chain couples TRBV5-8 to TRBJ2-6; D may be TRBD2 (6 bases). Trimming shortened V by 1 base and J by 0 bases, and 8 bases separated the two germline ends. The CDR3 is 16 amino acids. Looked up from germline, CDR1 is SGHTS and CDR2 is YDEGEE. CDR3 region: CASSLWGDSGANVLTF. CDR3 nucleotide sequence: TGTGCCAGCAGCTTGTGGGGGGACTCTGGGGCCAACGTCCTGACTTTC. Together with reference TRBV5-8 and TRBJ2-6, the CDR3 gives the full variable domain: EAGVTQSPTHLIKTRGQQATLRCSPISGHTSVYWYQQALGLGLQFLLWYDEGEERNRGNFPPRFSGRQFPNYSSELNVNALELEDSALYLCASSLWGDSGANVLTFGAGSRLTVL.

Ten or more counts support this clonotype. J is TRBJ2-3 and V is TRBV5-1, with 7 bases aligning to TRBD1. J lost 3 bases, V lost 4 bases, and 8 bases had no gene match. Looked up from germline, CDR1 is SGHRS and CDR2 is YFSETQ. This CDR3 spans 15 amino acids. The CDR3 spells CASSRGQVETDTQYF. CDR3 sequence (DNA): TGCGCCAGCAGCCGTGGACAGGTGGAAACAGATACGCAGTATTTT.

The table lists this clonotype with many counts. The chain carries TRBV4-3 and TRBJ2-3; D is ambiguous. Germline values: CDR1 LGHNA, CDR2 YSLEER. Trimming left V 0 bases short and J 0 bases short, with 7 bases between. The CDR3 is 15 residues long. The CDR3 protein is CASSQDLGSTDTQYF. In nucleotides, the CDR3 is TGCGCCAGCAGCCAAGACTTAGGAAGCACAGATACGCAGTATTTT.

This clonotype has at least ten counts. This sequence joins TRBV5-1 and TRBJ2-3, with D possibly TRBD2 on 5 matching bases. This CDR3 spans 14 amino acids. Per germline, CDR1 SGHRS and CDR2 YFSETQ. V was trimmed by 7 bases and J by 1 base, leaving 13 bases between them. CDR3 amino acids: CASGLGSGTDTQYF. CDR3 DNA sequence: TGCGCCAGCGGCCTTGGGAGCGGCACAGATACGCAGTATTTT.

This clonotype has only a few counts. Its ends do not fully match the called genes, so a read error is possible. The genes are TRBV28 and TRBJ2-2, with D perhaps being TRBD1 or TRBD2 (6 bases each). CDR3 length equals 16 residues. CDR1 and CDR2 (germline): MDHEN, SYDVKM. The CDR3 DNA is TGTGCCACCCAAGGGGGGTCAGAGGGCTTGTCCGGGGAGCTGTCTTTT. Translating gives CATQGGSEGLSGELSF. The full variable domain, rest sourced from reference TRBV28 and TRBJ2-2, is DVKVTQSSRYLVKRTGEKVFLECVQDMDHENMFWYRQDPGLGLRLIYFSYDVKMKEKGDIPEGYSVSREKKERFSLILESASTNQTSMYLCATQGGSEGLSGELSFGEGSRLTVL.

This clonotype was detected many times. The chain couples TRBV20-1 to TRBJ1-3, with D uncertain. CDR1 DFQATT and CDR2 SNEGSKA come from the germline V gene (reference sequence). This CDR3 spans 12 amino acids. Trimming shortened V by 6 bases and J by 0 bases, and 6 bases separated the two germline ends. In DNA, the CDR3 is TGCAGTGCCCTGACCTCTGGAAACACCATATATTTT. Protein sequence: CSALTSGNTIYF.

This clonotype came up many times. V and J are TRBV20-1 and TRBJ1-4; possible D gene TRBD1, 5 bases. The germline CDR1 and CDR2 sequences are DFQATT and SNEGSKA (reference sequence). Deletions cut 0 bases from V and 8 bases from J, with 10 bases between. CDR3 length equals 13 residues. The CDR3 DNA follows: TGCAGTGCTAGAGATACAGCAGGGGAAAAACTGTTTTTT. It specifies CSARDTAGEKLFF.

The CDR3 nucleotides are TGTGCCAGCAGTTACTGGGACGGACAAAACTATGGCTACACCTTC. Translated, it gives CASSYWDGQNYGYTF. This chain connects TRBV6-1 to TRBJ1-2; perhaps TRBD1 as D (5 bases). Trimming pared 5 bases from V and 2 bases from J, leaving 15 bases between. The CDR3 loop spans 15 amino acids. Looked up from germline, CDR1 is MNHNS and CDR2 is SASEGT.

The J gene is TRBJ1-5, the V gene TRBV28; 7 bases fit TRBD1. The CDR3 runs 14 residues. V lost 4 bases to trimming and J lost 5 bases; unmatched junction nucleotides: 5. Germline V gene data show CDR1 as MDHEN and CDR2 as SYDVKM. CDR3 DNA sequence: TGTGCCAGCAGTTCCCGACAGGGCTATCAGCCCCAGCATTTT. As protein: CASSSRQGYQPQHF.

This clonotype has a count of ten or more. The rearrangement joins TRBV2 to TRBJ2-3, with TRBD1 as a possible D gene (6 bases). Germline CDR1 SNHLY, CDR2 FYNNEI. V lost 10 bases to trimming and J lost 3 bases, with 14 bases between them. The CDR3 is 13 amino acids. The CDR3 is CATTSRGTDTQYF. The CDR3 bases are TGTGCCACAACCAGCAGGGGTACAGATACGCAGTATTTT.

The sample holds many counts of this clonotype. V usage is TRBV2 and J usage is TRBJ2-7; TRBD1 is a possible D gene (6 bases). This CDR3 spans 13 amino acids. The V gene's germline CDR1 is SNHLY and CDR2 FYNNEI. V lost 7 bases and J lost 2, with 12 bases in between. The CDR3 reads CASMGTGTYEQYF. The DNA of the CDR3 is TGTGCCAGCATGGGCACAGGGACCTACGAGCAGTACTTC.

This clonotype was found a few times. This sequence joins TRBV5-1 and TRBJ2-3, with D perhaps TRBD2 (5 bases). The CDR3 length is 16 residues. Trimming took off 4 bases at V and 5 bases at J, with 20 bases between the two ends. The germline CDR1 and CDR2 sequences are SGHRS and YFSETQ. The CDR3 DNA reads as TGCGCCAGCAGCCTAGGACTCGATGGAATTAGAGATACGCAGTATTTT. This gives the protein CASSLGLDGIRDTQYF.

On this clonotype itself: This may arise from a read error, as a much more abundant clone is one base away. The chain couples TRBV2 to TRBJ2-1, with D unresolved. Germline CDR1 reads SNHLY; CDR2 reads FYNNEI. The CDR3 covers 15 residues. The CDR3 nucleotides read TGTGCCAGCAGTGATACGTCGGGCTCCCACAATGAGCAGTTCTTC. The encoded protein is CASSDTSGSHNEQFF.

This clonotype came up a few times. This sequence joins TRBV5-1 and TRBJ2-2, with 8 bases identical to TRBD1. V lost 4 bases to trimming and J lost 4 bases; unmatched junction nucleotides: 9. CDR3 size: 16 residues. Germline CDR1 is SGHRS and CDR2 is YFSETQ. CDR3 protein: CASSRIVQGGTGELFF. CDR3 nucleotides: TGCGCCAGCAGCCGGATTGTACAGGGGGGCACCGGGGAGCTGTTTTTT.

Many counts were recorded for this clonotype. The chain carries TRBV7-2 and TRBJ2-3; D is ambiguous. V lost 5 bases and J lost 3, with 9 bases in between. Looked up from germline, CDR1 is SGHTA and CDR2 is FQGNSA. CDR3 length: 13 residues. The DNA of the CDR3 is TGTGCCAGCAGCGCCTGGAATACAGATACGCAGTATTTT. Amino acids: CASSAWNTDTQYF.

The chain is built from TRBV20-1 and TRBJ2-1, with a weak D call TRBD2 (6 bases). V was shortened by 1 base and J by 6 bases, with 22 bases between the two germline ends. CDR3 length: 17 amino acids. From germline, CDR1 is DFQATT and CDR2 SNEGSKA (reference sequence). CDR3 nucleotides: TGCAGTGCTAGAGTAGGACGCGGGGCAAAAAAATTCAATGAGCAGTTCTTC. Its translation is CSARVGRGAKKFNEQFF.

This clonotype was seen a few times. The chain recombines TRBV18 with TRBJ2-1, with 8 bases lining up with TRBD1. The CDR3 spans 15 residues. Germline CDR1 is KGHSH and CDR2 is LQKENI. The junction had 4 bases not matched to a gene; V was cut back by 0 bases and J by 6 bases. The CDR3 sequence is CASSPPVQGANEQFF. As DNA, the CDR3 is TGTGCCAGCTCACCACCGGTCCAGGGGGCCAATGAGCAGTTCTTC. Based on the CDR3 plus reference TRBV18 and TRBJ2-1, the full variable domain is NAGVMQNPRHLVRRRGQEARLRCSPMKGHSHVYWYRQLPEEGLKFMVYLQKENIIDESGMPKERFSAEFPKEGPSILRIQQVVRGDSAAYFCASSPPVQGANEQFFGPGTRLTVL.

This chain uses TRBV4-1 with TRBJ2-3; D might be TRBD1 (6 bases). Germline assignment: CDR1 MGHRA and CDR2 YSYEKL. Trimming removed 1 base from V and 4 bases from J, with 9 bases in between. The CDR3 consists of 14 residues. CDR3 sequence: CASSQAGAADTQYF. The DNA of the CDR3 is TGCGCCAGCAGCCAAGCAGGGGCTGCAGATACGCAGTATTTT.

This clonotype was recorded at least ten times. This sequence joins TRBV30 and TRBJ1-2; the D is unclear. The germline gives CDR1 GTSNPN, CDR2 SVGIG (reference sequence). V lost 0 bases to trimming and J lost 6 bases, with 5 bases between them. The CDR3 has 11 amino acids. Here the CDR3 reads CAWSVSDGYTF. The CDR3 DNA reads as TGTGCCTGGAGTGTATCGGATGGCTACACCTTC.

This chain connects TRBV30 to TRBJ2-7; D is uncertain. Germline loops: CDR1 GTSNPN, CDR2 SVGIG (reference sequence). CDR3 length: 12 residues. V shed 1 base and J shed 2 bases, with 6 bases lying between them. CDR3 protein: CAWSAYPYEQYF. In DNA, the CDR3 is TGTGCCTGGAGTGCCTACCCCTACGAGCAGTACTTC.

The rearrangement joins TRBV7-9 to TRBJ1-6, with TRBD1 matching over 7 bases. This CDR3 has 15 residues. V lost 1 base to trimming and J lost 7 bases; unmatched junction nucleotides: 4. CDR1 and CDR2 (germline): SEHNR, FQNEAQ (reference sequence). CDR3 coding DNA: TGTGCCAGCAGCTTAGAGTCAGGGGGGAATTCACCCCTCCACTTT. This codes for CASSLESGGNSPLHF.

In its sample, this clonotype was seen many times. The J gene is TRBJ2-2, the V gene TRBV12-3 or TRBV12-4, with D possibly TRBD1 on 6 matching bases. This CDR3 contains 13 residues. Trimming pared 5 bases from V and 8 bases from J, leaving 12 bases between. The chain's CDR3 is CASSPYREGELFF. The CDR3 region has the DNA TGTGCCAGCAGTCCCTACAGGGAGGGGGAGCTGTTTTTT.

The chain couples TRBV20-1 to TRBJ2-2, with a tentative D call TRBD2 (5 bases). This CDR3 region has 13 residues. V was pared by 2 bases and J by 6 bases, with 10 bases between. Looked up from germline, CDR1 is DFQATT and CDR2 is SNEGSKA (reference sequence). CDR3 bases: TGCAGTGCTAGAATGCCGGGGTCCGGGGAGCTGTTTTTT. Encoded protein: CSARMPGSGELFF.

Here the CDR3 reads CASSILPGTLQPQHF. The CDR3 DNA reads TGTGCCAGTAGTATTCTACCGGGAACCCTTCAGCCCCAGCATTTT. The gene calls are TRBV19 and TRBJ1-5; D not resolved. The CDR3 is 15 amino acids. V gave up 3 bases and J gave up 6 bases, with 15 bases separating them. Germline V gene data show CDR1 as LNHDA and CDR2 as SQIVND (reference sequence).

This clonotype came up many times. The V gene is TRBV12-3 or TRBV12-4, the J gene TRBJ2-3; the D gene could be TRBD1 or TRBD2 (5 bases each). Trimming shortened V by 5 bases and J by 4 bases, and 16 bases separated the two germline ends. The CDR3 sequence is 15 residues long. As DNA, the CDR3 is TGTGCCAGCAGTACGGACCCTGGGGGTGCAGATACGCAGTATTTT. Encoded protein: CASSTDPGGADTQYF.